A single count supports the clone carrying this TCR beta chain. The CDR3 runs to 14 residues. The ends lost 4 bases at V and 4 bases at J; junction bases unmatched: 0. The germline gives CDR1 ENHRY, CDR2 SYGVKD. These data originate in a study of blood T cell repertoires in COVID-19. TCRdb's copy holds only in-frame clones and misses some; the assay was immunoSEQ multiplex PCR. The table lists some 280,000 clones, roughly 89% of them singletons. V gene TRBV10-3 combines with J gene TRBJ2-1; 11 positions match TRBD2. This receptor was identified in a young woman with active or convalescent COVID-19. Sequencing was carried out using peripheral blood. CDR3 in amino acids: CAISGTSGYNEQFF. CDR3 sequence (DNA): TGTGCCATCAGTGGGACTAGCGGGTACAATGAGCAGTTCTTC.